This TCR beta chain was observed in a study of blood T cell repertoires in COVID-19 (dated by TCRdb to 2018 to 2020). For context, the study as a whole: Samples from collaborators originated in the United States, Italy and Spain and spanned both the acute and convalescent phases of COVID-19. The material from the prospective study consisted of cDNA or gDNA derived from T cells, B-cell-depleted T cells, or PBMCs. Deeply sampled blood TCRbeta repertoires from subjects exposed to, actively infected with, or recovered from COVID-19 were included in the dataset. A freely available public database, intended as a resource for researchers studying the immune response to SARS-CoV-2, is where the repertoires were released. Samples were obtained from the ongoing ImmuneRACE study (first 160 participants) and from over 1,000 subjects provided by 6 global collaborators. The sample metadata nearly always contained a de-identified subject ID, COVID-19 status, age in years and sex. HLA class I and class II types, where available, came from metadata supplied by the sample provider rather than from assay-based typing. On the study overall, not on this receptor specifically: The quantity of clinical and demographic metadata differed by source and by participant and was supplied without curation.

CDR1 and CDR2 are read off the germline V gene as MDHEN and SYDVKM. The CDR3 runs 15 residues from the cysteine to the phenylalanine. Only the CDR3 part of the read is kept: 45 bases, read in frame from the first base. V and J lose 7 bases and 6 bases, and a span of 21 bases separates them. The immunoSEQ Assay, a bias-controlled multiplex PCR, was used to amplify TCRbeta CDR3 regions from genomic DNA. Turning to the authors' computational methods: Within the assay, amplification of reference gene primers was used to estimate how many nucleated cells each sample contained. Sequence reads were collapsed and filtered to measure the absolute abundance of every unique TCRbeta CDR3 rearrangement. Productive Simpson clonality was computed per sample as the square root of Simpson's diversity index over productive rearrangements. The table comes from immuneACCESS by way of TCRdb, which keeps in-frame sequences with V and J called. Part of the clones is missing from these tables; in studies checked, under half for an unresolved V gene and the rest for unknown reasons. V and J calls and clone size are as listed in that table; D and trimming were resolved from the DNA. Present in this sample are about 160,000 clones, around 86% of which were seen just once. Less than 3.5% of the sample is in the top ten clones.

Each collaborating institution followed its own protocols to collect whole blood in K2EDTA tubes. For TCRbeta analysis, collaborator samples were shipped as frozen whole blood, as isolated PBMCs, or as DNA extracted from either sample type. Details on this clone: The target of this receptor is not known. Base quality data are lacking; no much larger clone is found one base away.

The receptor comes from a man between 65 and 79 years old with acute or convalescent COVID-19. Sequenced sample: peripheral blood. The sequence joins TRBV28 to TRBJ2-5; the D segment could be TRBD2, given 7 matching bases. The DNA reads as follows: TGTGCCAGCAACTTAGGGGGGGCTAGGCTAAAGACCCAGTACTTC. This gives the protein CASNLGGARLKTQYF. Extended through the reference TRBV28 and TRBJ2-5 proteins, this CDR3 yields the full variable domain: DVKVTQSSRYLVKRTGEKVFLECVQDMDHENMFWYRQDPGLGLRLIYFSYDVKMKEKGDIPEGYSVSREKKERFSLILESASTNQTSMYLCASNLGGARLKTQYFGPGTRLLVL.